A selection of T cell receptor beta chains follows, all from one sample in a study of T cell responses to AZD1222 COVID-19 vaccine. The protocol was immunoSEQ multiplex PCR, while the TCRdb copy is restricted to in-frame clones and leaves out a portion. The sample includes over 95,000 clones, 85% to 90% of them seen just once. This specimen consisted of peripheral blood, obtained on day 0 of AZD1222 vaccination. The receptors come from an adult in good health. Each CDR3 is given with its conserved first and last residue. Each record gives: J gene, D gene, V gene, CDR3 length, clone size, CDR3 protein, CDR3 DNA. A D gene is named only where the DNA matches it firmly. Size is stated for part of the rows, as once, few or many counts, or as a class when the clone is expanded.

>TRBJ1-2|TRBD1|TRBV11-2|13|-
CASRPDRAGGYTF
TGTGCCAGCAGACCCGACAGGGCGGGTGGCTACACCTTC
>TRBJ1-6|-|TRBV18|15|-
CASSPLGRGPSPLHF
TGTGCCAGCTCACCCCTCGGACGGGGCCCTTCACCCCTCCACTTT
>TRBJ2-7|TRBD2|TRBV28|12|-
CASRPGGGEQYF
TGTGCCAGCAGACCCGGGGGGGGAGAGCAGTACTTC
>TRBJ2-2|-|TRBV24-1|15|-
CATSDPGRNTGELFF
TGTGCCACCAGTGACCCGGGACGGAACACCGGGGAGCTGTTTTTT
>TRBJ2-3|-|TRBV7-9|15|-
CASSRPGLRTDTQYF
TGTGCCAGCAGCCGGCCGGGACTTCGCACAGATACGCAGTATTTT
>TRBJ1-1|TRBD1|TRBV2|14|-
CASSVGQVNTEAFF
TGTGCCAGCAGCGTTGGACAGGTGAACACTGAAGCTTTCTTT
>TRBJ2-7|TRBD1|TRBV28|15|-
CASSPGQVNRHEQYF
TGTGCCAGCAGTCCCGGACAGGTAAATAGGCACGAGCAGTACTTC
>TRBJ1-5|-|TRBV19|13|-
CASSRQLNQPQHF
TGTGCCAGTAGTAGACAGCTCAATCAGCCCCAGCATTTT
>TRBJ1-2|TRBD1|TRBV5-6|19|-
CASRVGPAAGGRVAGGYTF
TGTGCCAGCAGGGTCGGCCCCGCGGCAGGGGGCAGAGTCGCTGGTGGCTACACCTTC
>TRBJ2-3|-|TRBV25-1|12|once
CASSGWKDTQYF
TGTGCCAGCAGTGGGTGGAAAGATACGCAGTATTTT
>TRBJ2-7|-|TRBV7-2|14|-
CASSSQRGSYEQYF
TGTGCCAGCAGCTCACAGAGAGGGTCCTACGAGCAGTACTTC
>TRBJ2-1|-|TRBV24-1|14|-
CATSVYGGPDEQFF
TGTGCCACCAGTGTCTATGGGGGGCCGGATGAGCAGTTCTTC
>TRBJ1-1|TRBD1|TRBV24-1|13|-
CATRRDRGDEAFF
TGTGCCACCAGGAGGGACAGGGGAGATGAAGCTTTCTTT
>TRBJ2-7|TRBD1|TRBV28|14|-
CASRKQGLPYEQYF
TGTGCCAGCAGAAAACAGGGGTTGCCCTACGAGCAGTACTTC
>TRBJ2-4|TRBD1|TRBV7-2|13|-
CASSLSQGPIQYF
TGTGCCAGCAGCTTATCACAGGGGCCTATTCAGTACTTC
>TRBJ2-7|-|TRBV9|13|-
CASGGGPPYEQYF
TGTGCCAGTGGAGGGGGCCCGCCCTACGAGCAGTACTTC
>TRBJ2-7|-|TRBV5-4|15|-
CASSAPGQLGYEQYF
TGTGCCAGCAGCGCCCCGGGGCAGTTGGGTTACGAGCAGTACTTC
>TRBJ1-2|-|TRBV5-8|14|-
CASSTRGLYYGYTF
TGTGCCAGCAGCACGCGGGGGTTGTACTATGGCTACACCTTC
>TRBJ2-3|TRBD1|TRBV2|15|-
CASSPGTGNTDTQYF
TGTGCCAGCAGTCCCGGGACAGGCAACACAGATACGCAGTATTTT
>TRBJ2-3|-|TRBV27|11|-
CASSSVDTQYF
TGTGCCAGCAGTTCGGTGGATACGCAGTATTTT
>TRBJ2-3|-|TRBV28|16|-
CASSPGGGAGTDTQYF
TGTGCCAGCAGTCCCGGTGGGGGGGCTGGGACAGATACGCAGTATTTT
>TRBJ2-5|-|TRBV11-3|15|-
CASSLLTGAQETQYF
TGTGCCAGCAGTCTCTTGACAGGCGCCCAAGAGACCCAGTACTTC
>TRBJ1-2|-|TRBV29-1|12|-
CSVEKRTYGYTF
TGCAGCGTTGAAAAGAGAACCTATGGCTACACCTTC
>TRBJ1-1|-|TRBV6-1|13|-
CASSEWDYTEAFF
TGTGCCAGCAGTGAATGGGATTACACTGAAGCTTTCTTT
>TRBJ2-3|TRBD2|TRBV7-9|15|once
CASSSLTSRDATQYF
TGTGCCAGCAGCTCCCTGACTAGCCGAGATGCTACGCAGTATTTT
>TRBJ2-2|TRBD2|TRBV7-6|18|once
CASTPFTGTSVNTGELFF
TGTGCCAGCACCCCATTCACCGGGACTAGCGTGAACACCGGGGAGCTGTTTTTT
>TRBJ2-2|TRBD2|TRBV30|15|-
CAWRAGARVTGELFF
TGTGCCTGGCGAGCGGGAGCGCGGGTCACCGGGGAGCTGTTTTTT
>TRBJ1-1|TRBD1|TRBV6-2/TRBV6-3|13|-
CASSGQGRGEAFF
TGTGCCAGCAGCGGACAGGGCAGGGGTGAAGCTTTCTTT
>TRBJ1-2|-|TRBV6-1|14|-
CASSESGARVGYTF
TGTGCCAGCAGTGAAAGTGGGGCCCGCGTTGGCTACACCTTC
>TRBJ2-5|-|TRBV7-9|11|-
CASSLQETQYF
TGTGCCAGCAGCTTACAAGAGACCCAGTACTTC
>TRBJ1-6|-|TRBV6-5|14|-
CASRTFGGFSPLHF
TGTGCCAGCAGGACATTTGGGGGATTTTCACCCCTCCACTTT
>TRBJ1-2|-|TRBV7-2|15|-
CASSLLRGMDYGYTF
TGTGCCAGCAGCTTACTGAGGGGTATGGACTATGGCTACACCTTC
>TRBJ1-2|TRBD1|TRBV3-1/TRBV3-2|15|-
CASSRQGASDYGYTF
TGTGCCAGCAGCCGACAGGGGGCGAGCGACTATGGCTACACCTTC
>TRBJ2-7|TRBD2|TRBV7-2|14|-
CASSLLAGPYEQYF
TGTGCCAGCAGCTTACTAGCGGGACCCTACGAGCAGTACTTC
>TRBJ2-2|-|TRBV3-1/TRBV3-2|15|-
CASSGKSRDAGELFF
TGTGCCAGCAGCGGGAAATCGAGGGACGCCGGGGAGCTGTTTTTT
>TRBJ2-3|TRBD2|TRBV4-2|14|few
CASSQRLATDTQYF
TGTGCCAGCAGCCAACGACTAGCGACAGATACGCAGTATTTT
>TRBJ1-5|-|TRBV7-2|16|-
CASSLVGGRSNQPQHF
TGTGCCAGCAGCTTAGTGGGAGGGAGGAGCAATCAGCCCCAGCATTTT
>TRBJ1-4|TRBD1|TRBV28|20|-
CASSLGRPWERGRINEKLFF
TGTGCCAGCAGTTTAGGGAGGCCCTGGGAGAGGGGGCGTATTAATGAAAAACTGTTTTTT
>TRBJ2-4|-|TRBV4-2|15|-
CASSQEGEIGNIQYF
TGTGCCAGCAGCCAAGAGGGAGAAATCGGAAACATTCAGTACTTC
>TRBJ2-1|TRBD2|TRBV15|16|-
CATSKSQTSGLGAQFF
TGTGCCACCAGTAAGAGTCAGACTAGCGGGCTAGGGGCGCAGTTCTTC
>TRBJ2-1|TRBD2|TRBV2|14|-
CASRAGTSGDEQFF
TGTGCCAGCAGGGCCGGGACTAGTGGCGATGAGCAGTTCTTC
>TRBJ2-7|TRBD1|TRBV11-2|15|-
CASSLVAGGRDEQYF
TGTGCCAGCAGCTTAGTGGCAGGGGGCAGGGACGAGCAGTACTTC
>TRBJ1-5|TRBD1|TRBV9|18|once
CASSVAIGGAGGMQPQHF
TGTGCCAGCAGCGTAGCTATAGGTGGGGCAGGGGGCATGCAGCCCCAGCATTTT
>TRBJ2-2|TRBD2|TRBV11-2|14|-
CASSLKFGGTELFF
TGTGCCAGCAGCTTAAAATTCGGGGGGACGGAGCTGTTTTTT
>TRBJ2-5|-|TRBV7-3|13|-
CASSSSSKETQYF
TGTGCCAGCAGCTCCTCTAGCAAAGAGACCCAGTACTTC
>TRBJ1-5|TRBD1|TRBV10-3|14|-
CAISTDRAISPQHF
TGTGCCATCAGCACTGACAGGGCAATCAGCCCCCAGCATTTT
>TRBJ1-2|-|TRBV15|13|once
CATSKDSHYGYTF
TGTGCCACCAGCAAGGACAGCCACTATGGCTACACCTTC
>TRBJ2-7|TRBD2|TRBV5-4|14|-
CASSASAGGYEQYF
TGTGCCAGCAGTGCCTCTGCGGGAGGCTACGAGCAGTACTTC
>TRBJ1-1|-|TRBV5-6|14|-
CASSWGLSYTEAFF
TGTGCCAGCAGCTGGGGTCTCTCATACACTGAAGCTTTCTTT
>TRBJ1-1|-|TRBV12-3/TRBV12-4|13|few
CASRGEGVTEAFF
TGTGCCAGCCGTGGAGAGGGAGTTACTGAAGCTTTCTTT
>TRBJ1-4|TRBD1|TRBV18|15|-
CASSPWDSLNEKLFF
TGTGCCAGCTCACCGTGGGACAGTTTAAATGAAAAACTGTTTTTT